This T cell receptor beta chain was captured by sequencing in a study of T cells in pancreatic ductal adenocarcinoma. Using immunoSEQ multiplex PCR, the repertoire was profiled, and TCRdb retains in-frame clones only, with some absent. The sample shows about 9,000 clones, 85% to 90% of them seen only once. The CDR3 is 15 amino acids. Germline V CDR1 and CDR2: SGHDT, YYEEEE. Deletions cut 3 bases from V and 5 bases from J, with 12 bases between. This clone came up a few times. Surgery without prior neoadjuvant therapy was the treatment of the selected pancreatic ductal adenocarcinoma patients. What was sequenced was PBMCs. The receptor was isolated from a human donor with pancreatic ductal adenocarcinoma. The chain uses TRBV5-6 and TRBJ1-6; D not resolved. The CDR3 spells CASSSPTGNNSPLHF. The CDR3 DNA follows: TGTGCCAGCAGCTCTCCGACGGGGAATAATTCACCCCTCCACTTT.